This TCR beta chain was profiled in a study of identifying expanded T cells in peripheral blood. Study-wide points: Technical replicates showed approximately 1.2 changed clones; roughly two weeks approximately 16; four weeks 19. Approximately two-week clone count variance significantly increased as total template count grew.

As to this clone: Its matching antigen is unknown.

No infections or other immune events were documented during collection. In germline, CDR1 is MNHEY, CDR2 SMNVEV (reference sequence). CDR3 length: 12 residues. V was pared by 7 bases and J by 9 bases, with 13 bases between. The method was immunoSEQ multiplex PCR; TCRdb's version includes in-frame clones alone and lacks a portion of them. Seen here are 70,000 to 95,000 clones, roughly 90% observed once, and the top ten hold roughly 3.9%. The receptor was isolated from a person aged 18-70 years in good health. This chain links TRBV27 with TRBJ2-1, with D tentatively TRBD2 (5 bases). The sequencing input was blood. The CDR3 region has the DNA TGTGCCAGCAAGAGGGTCCCCAGTGAGCAGTTCTTC. Translated, it gives CASKRVPSEQFF.